This TCR beta chain was found in a study of somatic mutations in cytotoxic T cells in rheumatoid arthritis. The study, taken as a whole, reports: Within the rheumatoid arthritis patients, CD8+ clonality went up as age increased (Spearman r ≈ 0.49). The same was not true of the healthy controls. Among rheumatoid arthritis patients and age-matched healthy controls, CD8+ T-cell clonality was not significantly different.

The control group consisted of roughly 19 healthy blood donors, whose median age was roughly 53 years (range about 20-80) and of whom approximately 55% were female. Positive magnetic bead selection separated CD4+ and CD8+ cells, and flow cytometry confirmed purity. Data came from immunoSEQ multiplex PCR; TCRdb stores just in-frame clones and leaves some out. Among thousands of clones listed, around 70% were seen once. With regard to this clone: Antigen specificity is unknown.

The CDR3 runs 19 residues. Germline V CDR1 and CDR2: SGHAT, FQNNGV. Germline trimming cut 1 base from V and 1 base from J; bases unmatched to any gene: 15. Sequences were obtained from CD8+ T cells sorted from blood. This chain joins TRBV11-2 and TRBJ2-7; 8 bases fit TRBD2. The clonotype was recovered from a man aged 35 to 55 in good health. CDR3 DNA: TGTGCCAGCAGCTTAGGACCTCTCCCCACTAGCGGCAAATCCTACGAGCAGTACTTC. Translated, it gives CASSLGPLPTSGKSYEQYF.